A selection of T cell receptor beta chains follows, all from one sample in a study of hypomethylating agent response in myelodysplastic syndrome. Here immunoSEQ multiplex PCR was the method, and the copy in TCRdb shows in-frame clones only, minus some. Here the sample spans some 4,500 clones, approximately 81% being singletons. This sample comprised bone marrow, obtained before or after starting hypomethylating agent treatment for myelodysplastic syndrome (not recorded which). These receptor sequences come from a human donor with myelodysplastic syndrome. The CDR3 runs from the conserved cysteine through the conserved F or W. The order of the fields is clone size, V gene, J gene, CDR3 length, D gene, CDR3 protein, CDR3 DNA. The D gene is left open where the match is weak. Not every row has a clone size; where given, it reads once, few, many or a size class.

-	TRBV5-1	TRBJ2-3	18	TRBD2	CASSLAPYSGGVGDTQYF	TGCGCCAGCAGCTTGGCACCCTATAGCGGGGGAGTGGGAGATACGCAGTATTTT
-	TRBV7-8	TRBJ1-2	12	-	CASSLVGDGYTF	TGTGCCAGCAGCTTAGTCGGTGATGGCTACACCTTC
once	TRBV5-1	TRBJ1-3	13	-	CATKNPSGNTIYF	TGCGCCACCAAAAACCCCTCTGGAAACACCATATATTTT
-	TRBV6-1	TRBJ1-5	15	-	CASSGGVIVNQPQHF	TGTGCCAGCAGTGGGGGGGTTATAGTCAATCAGCCCCAGCATTTT
-	TRBV7-3	TRBJ2-2	18	TRBD1	CASSPFATGAYDTGELFF	TGTGCCAGCAGCCCGTTTGCCACAGGGGCGTACGACACCGGGGAGCTGTTTTTT
-	TRBV6-5	TRBJ1-2	14	TRBD1	CASSYDRELNGYTF	TGTGCCAGCAGTTACGACAGGGAGCTCAATGGCTACACCTTC
-	TRBV5-1	TRBJ2-2	14	-	CASSLGANTGELFF	TGCGCCAGCAGCTTGGGGGCCAACACCGGGGAGCTGTTTTTT
-	TRBV6-4	TRBJ1-5	13	-	CASSEELNQPQHF	TGTGCCAGCAGTGAAGAGCTTAATCAGCCCCAGCATTTT
-	TRBV5-1	TRBJ2-1	15	-	CASSSDGSSYNEQFF	TGCGCCAGCAGCTCGGACGGGAGCTCCTACAATGAGCAGTTCTTC
-	TRBV7-2	TRBJ2-1	16	TRBD2	CASSFASGANSGEQFF	TGTGCCAGCAGCTTCGCAAGCGGGGCCAATTCGGGTGAGCAGTTCTTC
-	TRBV5-1	TRBJ2-7	13	TRBD1	CASSPGQGHEQYF	TGCGCCAGCAGCCCTGGACAGGGCCACGAGCAGTACTTC
-	TRBV19	TRBJ2-7	13	TRBD1	CASSPGQIYEQYF	TGTGCCAGTAGTCCGGGACAGATCTACGAGCAGTACTTC
-	TRBV10-1	TRBJ2-3	16	-	CASSPMTGLSTDTQYF	TGCGCCAGCAGCCCAATGACTGGACTTAGCACAGATACGCAGTATTTT
once	TRBV7-3	TRBJ2-5	15	-	CASSLGRVGAETQYF	TGTGCCAGCAGCTTAGGGCGGGTTGGAGCCGAGACCCAGTACTTC
-	TRBV5-1	TRBJ2-5	16	TRBD2	CASSLAQRGGRETQYF	TGCGCCAGCAGCTTGGCCCAGCGGGGGGGCAGAGAGACCCAGTACTTC
-	TRBV10-3	TRBJ1-1	11	-	CAISLNREAFF	TGTGCCATCAGTCTTAACCGGGAAGCTTTCTTT
-	TRBV27	TRBJ1-5	14	-	CASSLGTGVQPQHF	TGTGCCAGCAGTTTGGGGACGGGAGTTCAGCCCCAGCATTTT
-	TRBV19	TRBJ1-1	15	TRBD1	CASSPQGAGSTEAFF	TGTGCCAGTAGTCCACAGGGGGCAGGATCTACTGAAGCTTTCTTT
-	TRBV28	TRBJ2-3	17	-	CASSLGQTNHITDTQYF	TGTGCCAGCAGTTTAGGGCAAACTAATCATATCACAGATACGCAGTATTTT
-	TRBV27	TRBJ1-5	12	-	CASRPGGVTQHF	TGTGCCAGCAGGCCGGGGGGGGTGACCCAGCATTTT
-	TRBV6-1	TRBJ1-5	14	-	CATRDPGSNQPQHF	TGTGCCACACGGGACCCTGGAAGCAATCAGCCCCAGCATTTT
-	TRBV10-3	TRBJ1-6	14	TRBD1	CAISEGDRSSPLHF	TGTGCCATCAGTGAGGGGGACAGGTCTTCGCCCCTCCACTTT